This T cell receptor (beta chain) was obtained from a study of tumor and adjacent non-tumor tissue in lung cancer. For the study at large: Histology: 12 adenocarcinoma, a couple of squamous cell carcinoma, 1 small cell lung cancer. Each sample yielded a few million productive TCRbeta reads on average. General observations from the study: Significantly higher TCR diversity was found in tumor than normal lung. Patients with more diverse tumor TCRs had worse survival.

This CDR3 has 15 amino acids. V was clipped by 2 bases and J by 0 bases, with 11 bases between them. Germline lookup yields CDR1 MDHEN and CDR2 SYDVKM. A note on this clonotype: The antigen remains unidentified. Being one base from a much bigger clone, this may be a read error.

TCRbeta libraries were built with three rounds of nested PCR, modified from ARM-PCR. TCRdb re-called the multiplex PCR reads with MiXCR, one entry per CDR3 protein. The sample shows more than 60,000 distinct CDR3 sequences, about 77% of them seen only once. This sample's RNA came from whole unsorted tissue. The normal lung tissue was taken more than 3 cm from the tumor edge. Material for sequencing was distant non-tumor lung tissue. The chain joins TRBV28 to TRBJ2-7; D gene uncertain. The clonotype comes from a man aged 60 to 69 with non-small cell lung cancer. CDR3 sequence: CASSLLQTGSYEQYF. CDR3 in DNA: TGTGCCAGCAGTTTACTTCAGACTGGCTCCTACGAGCAGTACTTC.